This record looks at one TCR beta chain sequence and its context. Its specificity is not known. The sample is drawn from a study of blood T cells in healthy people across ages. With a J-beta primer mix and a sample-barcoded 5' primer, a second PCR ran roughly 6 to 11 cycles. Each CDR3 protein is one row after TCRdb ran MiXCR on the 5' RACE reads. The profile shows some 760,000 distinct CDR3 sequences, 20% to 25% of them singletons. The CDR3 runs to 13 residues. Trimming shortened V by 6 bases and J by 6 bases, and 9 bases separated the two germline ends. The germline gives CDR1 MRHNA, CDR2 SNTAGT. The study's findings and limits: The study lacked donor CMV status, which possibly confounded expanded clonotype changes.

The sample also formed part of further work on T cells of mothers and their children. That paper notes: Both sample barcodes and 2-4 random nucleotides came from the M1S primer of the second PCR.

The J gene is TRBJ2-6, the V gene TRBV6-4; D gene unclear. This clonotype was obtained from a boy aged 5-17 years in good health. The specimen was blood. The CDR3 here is CASSHTSANVLTF. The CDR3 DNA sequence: TGTGCCAGCAGCCACACATCGGCCAACGTCCTGACTTTC.